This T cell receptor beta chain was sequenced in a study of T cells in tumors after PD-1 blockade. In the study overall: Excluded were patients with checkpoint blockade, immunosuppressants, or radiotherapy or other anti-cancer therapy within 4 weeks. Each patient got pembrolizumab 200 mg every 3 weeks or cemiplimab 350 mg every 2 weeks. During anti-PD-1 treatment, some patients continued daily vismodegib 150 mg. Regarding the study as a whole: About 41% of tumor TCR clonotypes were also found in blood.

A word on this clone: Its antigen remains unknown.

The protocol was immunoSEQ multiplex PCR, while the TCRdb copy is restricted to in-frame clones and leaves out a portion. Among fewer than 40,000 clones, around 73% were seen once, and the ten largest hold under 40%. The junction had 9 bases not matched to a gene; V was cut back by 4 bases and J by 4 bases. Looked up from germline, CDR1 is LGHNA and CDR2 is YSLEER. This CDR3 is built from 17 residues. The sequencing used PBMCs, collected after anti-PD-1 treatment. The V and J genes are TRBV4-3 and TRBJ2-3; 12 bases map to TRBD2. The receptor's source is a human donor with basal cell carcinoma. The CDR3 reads CASSLVTTSGGADTQYF. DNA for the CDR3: TGCGCCAGCAGCCTCGTGACGACTAGCGGGGGCGCAGATACGCAGTATTTT.